These 20 T cell receptor beta chains were all obtained from the same sample, sequenced in a study of blood T cell repertoires in COVID-19 (dated by TCRdb to 2020 to 2022). Library preparation employed the immunoSEQ multiplex PCR assay. TCRdb took over this immuneACCESS table, retaining in-frame rearrangements with V and J assigned. Such tables are incomplete; in checked studies, under half of the missing clones stem from an unresolved V gene, and the remainder is unexplained. This sample has 95,000 to 100,000 clones in its table, and approximately 84% of those were observed once. The top ten clonotypes cover approximately 22% of the sample. Sequencing was done on a sample of peripheral blood. Source of these receptors: a human donor in a cohort sampled during active COVID-19.

The chain is built from TRBV27 and TRBJ2-2; D is undetermined. The CDR3 has 13 amino acids. V lost 3 bases to trimming and J lost 5 bases, with 7 bases between them. Looked up from germline, CDR1 is MNHEY and CDR2 is SMNVEV (reference sequence). CDR3 in DNA: TGTGCCAGCAGTTTCATACTTACCGGGGAGCTGTTTTTT. Translated, it gives CASSFILTGELFF.

This chain connects TRBV28 to TRBJ1-2; TRBD1 matches 7 bases. Looked up from germline, CDR1 is MDHEN and CDR2 is SYDVKM. The CDR3 sequence is 14 residues long. J gave up 9 bases and V 5 bases, and 12 bases lay outside the gene matches. The CDR3 DNA is TGTGCCAGCAGTCCCGCACAGGGGCCTGGAAGCTACACCTTC. As protein: CASSPAQGPGSYTF.

In this sample, this clone turned up once. V is TRBV11-2 and J is TRBJ2-5; TRBD2 agrees at 8 bases. The CDR3 extends over 16 amino acids. Germline V gene data show CDR1 as SGHAT and CDR2 as FQNNGV. J lost 2 bases, V lost 1 base, and 6 bases had no gene match. CDR3: CASSLVGSGVQETQYF. The CDR3 DNA follows: TGTGCCAGCAGCTTAGTAGGTAGCGGGGTACAAGAGACCCAGTACTTC.

The chain couples TRBV5-1 to TRBJ2-3; 10 positions match TRBD2. The ends lost 4 bases at V and 2 bases at J; junction bases unmatched: 7. Germline V CDR1 and CDR2: SGHRS, YFSETQ. The CDR3 is 16 amino acids. In DNA, the CDR3 is TGCGCCAGCAGCGGCGGTGGACTAGCGGACACAGATACGCAGTATTTT. This gives the protein CASSGGGLADTDTQYF.

The chain couples TRBV6-5 to TRBJ2-1; 7 nucleotides agree with TRBD2. Trimming took 7 bases from V and 8 from J; bases not matched to a gene: 11. CDR3 size: 14 residues. CDR1 and CDR2 from the germline V gene are MNHEY and SVGAGI. The DNA for the CDR3 is TGTGCCAGCAACTCCGGGCGGGGGAAGGATGAGCAGTTCTTC. It specifies CASNSGRGKDEQFF.

The chain combines TRBV23-1 with TRBJ1-3, with a tentative D call TRBD1 (5 bases). TRBV23-1 is identified as an open reading frame with a role that is uncertain. This CDR3 region has 16 residues. V was pared by 6 bases and J by 1 base, with 16 bases between. The CDR3 is CASSPPGLLSGNTIYF. The CDR3 DNA follows: TGCGCCAGCAGCCCTCCGGGACTGCTTTCTGGAAACACCATATATTTT.

There are many counts of this clone. The sample carries other DNA sequences with the same CDR3. This rearrangement joins TRBV6-5 to TRBJ2-7; 12 bases match TRBD1. J was trimmed by 6 bases and V by 2 bases; bases with no gene match: 2. Per the germline V gene, CDR1 is MNHEY and CDR2 is SVGAGI. The CDR3 length is 14 residues. The CDR3 reads CASSYTGQGAEQYF. CDR3 DNA sequence: TGTGCCAGCAGTTACACGGGACAGGGGGCCGAGCAGTACTTC.

This chain uses TRBV29-1 with TRBJ2-5; 8 bases line up with TRBD2. Germline-derived CDR1 and CDR2 are SQVTM and ANQGSEA. CDR3 size: 14 residues. Losses at the gene ends were 2 bases for V and 4 bases for J; bases not matched to a gene: 6. In DNA form, the CDR3 reads TGCAGCGTTGAACCGGGAGGGCCGGGAGAGACCCAGTACTTC. This sequence encodes CSVEPGGPGETQYF.

J is TRBJ2-2 and V is TRBV2, with 11 bases matching TRBD1. This CDR3 is 17 amino acids long. Looked up from germline, CDR1 is SNHLY and CDR2 is FYNNEI. Trimming removed 7 bases from V and 6 bases from J; junction bases left unmatched: 13. DNA of the CDR3: TGTGCCAGCACCGAACATGGGACAGGGGGTGGATCCGGGGAGCTGTTTTTT. Translated: CASTEHGTGGGSGELFF. Combining the CDR3 with reference TRBV2 and TRBJ2-2 gives the whole variable domain EPEVTQTPSHQVTQMGQEVILRCVPISNHLYFYWYRQILGQKVEFLVSFYNNEISEKSEIFDDQFSVERPDGSNFTLKIRSTKLEDSAMYFCASTEHGTGGGSGELFFGEGSRLTVL.

The chain combines TRBV15 with TRBJ2-3; TRBD2 agrees at 7 bases. This CDR3 contains 18 residues. Germline CDR1 LNHNV, CDR2 YYDKDF (reference sequence). V lost 2 bases to trimming and J lost 1 base; unmatched junction nucleotides: 12. This CDR3 reads CATSRLAELIRGTDTQYF. CDR3 bases: TGTGCCACCAGCAGACTAGCGGAGCTCATACGCGGCACAGATACGCAGTATTTT.

This sequence joins TRBV29-1 and TRBJ1-1; D unclear. Trimming took 0 bases from V and 6 from J, leaving 14 bases between them. CDR3 length equals 14 residues. Per germline, CDR1 SQVTM and CDR2 ANQGSEA. The CDR3, as DNA: TGCAGCGTTGAAGATACGGGAGTTGTGTCTGAAGCTTTCTTT. It yields the protein CSVEDTGVVSEAFF.

The chain joins TRBV10-3 to TRBJ2-1; TRBD1 might be the D (6 bases). V gave up 6 bases and J gave up 6 bases, with 12 bases separating them. The CDR3 contains 13 residues. Germline lookup yields CDR1 ENHRY and CDR2 SYGVKD. The CDR3 DNA follows: TGTGCCATCAGATCCACAGGGTCCAATGAGCAGTTCTTC. Its translation: CAIRSTGSNEQFF.

V gene TRBV9 combines with J gene TRBJ2-5; D gene uncertain. V shed 4 bases and J shed 1 base, with 14 bases lying between them. The CDR3 totals 15 residues. The germline V gene encodes CDR1 SGDLS and CDR2 YYNGEE. DNA for the CDR3: TGTGCCAGCAGCTTAGCCGGCGGAGCCCAAGAGACCCAGTACTTC. Residues: CASSLAGGAQETQYF.

V gene TRBV6-5 combines with J gene TRBJ1-4; no clear D. The CDR3 is made up of 11 amino acids. The germline V gene has CDR1 MNHEY and CDR2 SVGAGI. The ends were cut back, 6 bases at V and 8 bases at J, with 7 bases in the middle. The CDR3 spells CASSRVEKLFF. CDR3 nucleotides: TGTGCCAGCAGCCGAGTAGAAAAACTGTTTTTT.

The V and J genes are TRBV27 and TRBJ2-2; 7 bases fit TRBD1. The ends lost 3 bases at V and 1 base at J; junction bases unmatched: 5. Per the germline V gene, CDR1 is MNHEY and CDR2 is SMNVEV (reference sequence). The CDR3 is 16 amino acids. This CDR3 reads CASSFRTGLNTGELFF. The CDR3 nucleotides read TGTGCCAGCAGTTTCAGGACAGGTTTGAACACCGGGGAGCTGTTTTTT.

The V gene is TRBV3-1 (or the pseudogene TRBV3-2), the J gene TRBJ1-2; 8 nucleotides agree with TRBD1. Germline V CDR1 and CDR2: LGHDT, YNNKEL (reference sequence). The CDR3 consists of 15 residues. With 5 bases clipped from V and 4 bases from J, the junction kept 9 bases outside the gene matches. The CDR3 loop is CASSSSGTGLYGYTF. The CDR3, as DNA: TGTGCCAGCAGCTCTTCCGGGACAGGCCTCTATGGCTACACCTTC.

The chain carries TRBV18 and TRBJ1-2; D remains ambiguous. V was shortened by 6 bases and J by 6 bases, with 14 bases between the two germline ends. The length of the CDR3 is 13 residues. From germline, CDR1 is KGHSH and CDR2 LQKENI. CDR3 protein: CASSEASTDGYTF. The CDR3 DNA is TGTGCCAGCTCCGAGGCCAGCACGGATGGCTACACCTTC.

The chain recombines TRBV19 with TRBJ2-1; 9 positions agree with TRBD1. V shed 4 bases and J 1 base; nucleotides not matched to a gene: 8. Germline CDR1 LNHDA, CDR2 SQIVND (reference sequence). CDR3 length: 17 residues. The CDR3 sequence is CASSKGTGGLSYNEQFF. CDR3 in DNA: TGTGCCAGTAGTAAAGGAACAGGGGGCCTTTCCTACAATGAGCAGTTCTTC.

The rearrangement joins TRBV2 to TRBJ2-2; D is perhaps TRBD1 (5 bases). The ends were cut back, 4 bases at V and 5 bases at J, with 17 bases in the middle. CDR3 length: 16 residues. Germline V gives CDR1 SNHLY, CDR2 FYNNEI. CDR3 DNA sequence: TGTGCCAGCAGTGTAGGCTCGGCAGGGCCTACCGGGGAGCTGTTTTTT. This codes for CASSVGSAGPTGELFF.

The chain carries TRBV5-6 and TRBJ1-3; 7 bases fit TRBD1. Germline V gives CDR1 SGHDT, CDR2 YYEEEE. The CDR3 runs 15 residues. Germline trimming cut 2 bases from V and 2 bases from J; bases unmatched to any gene: 4. Here the CDR3 DNA reads TGTGCCAGCAGCTTTACAGGGGTAACTGGAAACACCATATATTTT. This encodes CASSFTGVTGNTIYF.